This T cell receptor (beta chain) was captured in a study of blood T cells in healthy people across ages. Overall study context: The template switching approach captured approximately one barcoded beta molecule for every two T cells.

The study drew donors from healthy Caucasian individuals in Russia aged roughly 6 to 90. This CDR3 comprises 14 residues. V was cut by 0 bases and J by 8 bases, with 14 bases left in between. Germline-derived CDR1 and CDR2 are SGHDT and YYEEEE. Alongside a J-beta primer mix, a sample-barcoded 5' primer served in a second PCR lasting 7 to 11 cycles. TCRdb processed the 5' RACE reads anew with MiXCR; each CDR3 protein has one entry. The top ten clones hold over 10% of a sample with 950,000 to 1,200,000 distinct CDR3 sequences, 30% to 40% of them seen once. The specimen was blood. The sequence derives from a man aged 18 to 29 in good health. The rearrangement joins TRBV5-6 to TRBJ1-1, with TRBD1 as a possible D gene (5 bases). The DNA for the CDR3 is TGTGCCAGCAGCTTGGTCAGGGCAGGAAGAGAAGCTTTCTTT. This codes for CASSLVRAGREAFF.